This TCR beta chain was retrieved from a study of blood T cell repertoires in COVID-19. About the study: In each case, the material was cDNA or gDNA derived from T cells, B-cell-depleted T cells, or PBMCs.

The CDR3 length is 16 residues. The V segment lost 4 bases and the J segment 4 bases; nucleotides outside the gene matches: 8. Germline CDR1 and CDR2: SGHAT and FQDESV (reference sequence). Per the original methods: Amplifying reference gene primers gave estimates of nucleated cell counts. The assay was immunoSEQ multiplex PCR, and TCRdb's table has in-frame clones only and misses some. The V and J calls and clone size were taken over from that table, and D and trimming were inferred from the DNA. The table records about 180,000 clones, under 90% of them present only once. This TCR came from a person between 65 and 80 years old with COVID-19, enrolled during active disease. Specimen: peripheral blood. The chain carries TRBV11-1 and TRBJ2-7, with 12 bases matching TRBD2. CDR3 bases: TGTGCCAGCAGCTCGCGGCTAGCGGGAGGGCTATACGAGCAGTACTTC. Translation: CASSSRLAGGLYEQYF.